Below, one T cell receptor beta chain is given with its context. Extraction and reverse transcription of RNA yielded cDNA as the sequencing template. The method was immunoSEQ multiplex PCR; TCRdb's version includes in-frame clones alone and lacks a portion of them. Of hundreds of thousands of clones listed, roughly two thirds are singletons. This sample is drawn from a study of CD8+ T cells in alopecia areata. About the study: Twice daily, treated patients received 5 to 10 mg of oral tofacitinib.

This sequence originates from a human donor with alopecia areata. The sequenced sample was CD4+ T cells sorted from blood, obtained at week 0.

This chain's CDR3 is CSVVHGNIQYF. CDR3 nucleotides: TGCAGCGTCGTGCATGGAAACATTCAGTACTTC. J is TRBJ2-4 and V is TRBV29-1; D uncertain. The ends were cut back, 6 bases at V and 6 bases at J, with 9 bases in the middle. Germline CDR1 and CDR2: SQVTM and ANQGSEA. The CDR3 extends over 11 amino acids.